The sequence of this T cell receptor (beta chain) was determined in a study of response to subunit inactivated influenza vaccine. This clonotype has just a few counts. What it recognizes is unknown. TCRdb re-derived calls from the RT-PCR reads in MiXCR, one entry per CDR3 protein. Of 650,000 to 800,000 distinct CDR3 sequences in the sample, more than 11% were seen once. CDR1 and CDR2 from the germline V gene are MGHRA and YSYEKL. The CDR3 length is 15 residues. Trimming at V came to 8 bases and at J to 5 bases, leaving 15 bases not matched to a gene. Broader study findings: The authors proposed limited new T cell recruitment per seasonal influenza vaccination.

The sequence was collected from a man aged 50-59 years who received an inactivated influenza vaccine. The chain combines TRBV4-1 with TRBJ2-7, with TRBD2 identical over 7 bases. The input for sequencing was PBMCs from blood, taken around 14 days before vaccination. CDR3 in DNA: TGCGCCAGCGCCACCCCCGGGACTACCAGGGACGAGCAGTACTTC. Encoded protein: CASATPGTTRDEQYF.